The clone carrying this T cell receptor (beta chain) was detected a few times. The sample comes from a study of shared T cell receptors in the human thymus. TCRdb's table, derived via immunoSEQ multiplex PCR, lists solely in-frame clones and lacks some. The sample comprises more than 550,000 clones, 80% to 90% of which are singletons, and around 0.01% rests with the top ten. The CDR3 consists of 21 residues. In germline, CDR1 is MGHRA, CDR2 YSYEKL. V was pared by 1 base and J by 0 bases, with 21 bases of the junction left unmatched. Another study also made use of these data, one on human thymus T cells.

Sequenced input: thymocytes. This chain connects TRBV4-1 to TRBJ2-7; 7 nucleotides match TRBD1. The clonotype originates from a girl under three years old with a congenital heart defect. The CDR3 DNA reads TGCGCCAGCAGCCAAGTTTTGAGGACGAGGGGACAGCCCTCGCCCTCCTACGAGCAGTACTTC. This codes for CASSQVLRTRGQPSPSYEQYF.